This T cell receptor beta chain was documented in a study of monozygotic twins with inflammatory bowel disease. Study-wide points: A reduction in TCRbeta diversity (inverse Simpson) was seen in IBD patients relative to healthy co-twins. Evidence failed to back one strong IBD-linked signal or clonotype. Relative clonotype sharing with others was diminished in IBD patients versus healthy twins, particularly with disease activity.

Per germline, CDR1 LNHNV and CDR2 YYDKDF (reference sequence). The CDR3 contains 16 residues. Of note for this clonotype: Its antigen is still unknown.

No DNA is given; TCRdb re-called the 5' RACE reads and lists each CDR3 protein once. This repertoire includes fewer than 350,000 distinct CDR3 sequences. The sample was blood. This rearrangement joins TRBV15 to TRBJ1-1; the TCRdb D gene call, TRBD1, has no DNA to confirm it. This TCR derives from a human donor with ulcerative colitis or Crohn's disease, or a healthy co-twin of an affected twin (not recorded which). CDR3 protein: CATSSDPTGGKTEAFF.